The entry that follows covers one T cell receptor beta chain sequence. The antigen is undetermined. This sample stems from a study of T cell repertoires in cytomegalovirus infection. Looking at the study overall: CMV infection plus the matching HLA type was flagged by public TCR beta signatures. Study findings and constraints: People with CMV and the relevant HLA were identified by cumulative public TCR beta family frequency.

This CDR3 contains 15 residues. Unmatched junction bases numbered 7, after V lost 5 bases and J lost 1 base. The germline V gene has CDR1 LNHNV and CDR2 YYDKDF (reference sequence). TCRdb redid the calling of the reads with MiXCR, one entry per CDR3 protein. This table holds over 45,000 distinct CDR3 sequences, roughly 20% found once. The source is a human donor in good health (CMV status not recorded). Some clones in this sample may be carry-over from other donors' samples. The V and J genes are TRBV15 and TRBJ2-5, with 7 bases fitting TRBD1. The sequencing used CD8+ T cells from cultured PBMCs, collected from culture after CMV antigen stimulation. DNA for the CDR3: TGTGCCACCAGCGTTGAGGGGGCTACCCAAGAGACCCAGTACTTC. It codes for CATSVEGATQETQYF.